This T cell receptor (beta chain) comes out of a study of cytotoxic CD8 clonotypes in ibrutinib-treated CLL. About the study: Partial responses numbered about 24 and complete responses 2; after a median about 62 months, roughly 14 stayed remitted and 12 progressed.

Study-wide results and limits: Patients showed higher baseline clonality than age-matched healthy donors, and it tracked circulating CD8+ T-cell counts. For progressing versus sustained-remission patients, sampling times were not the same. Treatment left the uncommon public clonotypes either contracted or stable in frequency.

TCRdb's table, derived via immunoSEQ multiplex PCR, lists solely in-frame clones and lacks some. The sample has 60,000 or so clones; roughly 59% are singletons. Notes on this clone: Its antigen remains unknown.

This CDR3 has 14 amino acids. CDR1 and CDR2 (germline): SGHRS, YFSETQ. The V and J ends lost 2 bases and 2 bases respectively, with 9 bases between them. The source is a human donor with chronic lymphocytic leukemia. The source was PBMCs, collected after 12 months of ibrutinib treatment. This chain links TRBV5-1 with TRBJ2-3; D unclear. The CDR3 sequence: CASSFRSFTDTQYF. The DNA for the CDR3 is TGCGCCAGCAGCTTCCGCTCGTTCACAGATACGCAGTATTTT.